Presented here are 21 T cell receptor beta chains from one specimen sequenced in a study of blood T cell repertoires in COVID-19. Profiling relied on immunoSEQ multiplex PCR, and the TCRdb table lists in-frame clones only, not all of them. The table has around 190,000 clones, 80% to 90% seen once. Sequencing was performed on peripheral blood. The origin of the receptors is a woman between 35 and 50 years old with COVID-19, enrolled during active disease.

The V call is TRBV11-3, the J call TRBJ1-1; the D gene is possibly TRBD1 (6 bases). V was shortened by 3 bases and J by 4 bases, with 9 bases between the two germline ends. This CDR3 comprises 13 residues. The germline gives CDR1 SGHNT, CDR2 YENEEA. CDR3 coding DNA: TGTGCCAGCAGCTTCAAGACAGGCACTGAAGCTTTCTTT. Its protein is CASSFKTGTEAFF.

The gene calls are TRBV19 and TRBJ1-1; D may be TRBD1 (5 bases). CDR1 LNHDA and CDR2 SQIVND come from the germline V gene (reference sequence). CDR3 length equals 15 residues. V was trimmed by 3 bases and J by 5 bases, leaving 16 bases between them. The CDR3 sequence: CASSMGIGRDTEAFF. As DNA, the CDR3 is TGTGCCAGTAGTATGGGAATCGGCAGGGATACTGAAGCTTTCTTT.

V gene TRBV5-4 combines with J gene TRBJ2-2; 8 bases are shared with TRBD1. The CDR3 is 16 residues long. CDR1 and CDR2 (germline): SGHNT, YYREEE (reference sequence). V trimming: 4 bases; J trimming: 5 bases; junction bases outside the gene matches: 10. The CDR3, as DNA: TGTGCCAGCAGCAATATACCAGGGGGCCAGACCGGGGAGCTGTTTTTT. This translates into CASSNIPGGQTGELFF.

J is TRBJ1-1 and V is TRBV7-9; the D is unclear. The V end lost 3 bases, the J end lost 0 bases, and 8 bases lay between the germline ends. CDR1 and CDR2 (germline): SEHNR, FQNEAQ (reference sequence). The CDR3 runs 14 residues. CDR3: CASSLAGMNTEAFF. The CDR3 DNA is TGTGCCAGCAGCTTGGCAGGCATGAACACTGAAGCTTTCTTT.

The chain joins TRBV10-2 to TRBJ1-4, with a weak D call TRBD1 (6 bases). This CDR3 spans 15 amino acids. Germline V gives CDR1 WSHSY, CDR2 SAAADI. The V end lost 4 bases, the J end lost 7 bases, and 16 bases lay between the germline ends. CDR3 in amino acids: CASSGRGYESEKLFF. Written as DNA, the CDR3 is TGCGCCAGCAGTGGCAGGGGATATGAGAGTGAAAAACTGTTTTTT.

Only a few counts were recorded for this clone. V is TRBV18 and J is TRBJ2-7; D is unresolved. V lost 6 bases and J 1 base, leaving 7 bases between the germline ends. This CDR3 is built from 12 residues. CDR1 KGHSH and CDR2 LQKENI come from the germline V gene. The CDR3 is CASSPNSYEQYF. DNA for the CDR3: TGTGCCAGCTCTCCTAATTCCTACGAGCAGTACTTC.

The V gene is TRBV13, the J gene TRBJ1-5; TRBD1 agrees at 8 bases. After removal of 8 bases from V and 0 bases from J, the junction contained 6 bases not matched to a gene. Germline CDR1 reads PRHDT; CDR2 reads FYEKMQ (reference sequence). This CDR3 has 15 residues. The CDR3 DNA reads as TGTGCCAGCGGCAAACAGGGGGATAGCAATCAGCCCCAGCATTTT. Encoded protein: CASGKQGDSNQPQHF.

V gene TRBV2 combines with J gene TRBJ1-4; no reliable D call. Germline values: CDR1 SNHLY, CDR2 FYNNEI. The CDR3 runs 11 residues. The V end lost 10 bases, the J end lost 8 bases, and 11 bases lay between the germline ends. CDR3 DNA: TGTGCCACCGCGCGAGAGGAAAAACTGTTTTTT. Its translation is CATAREEKLFF.

The J gene is TRBJ2-7, the V gene TRBV27, with 8 bases lining up with TRBD1. Germline CDR1 is MNHEY and CDR2 is SMNVEV (reference sequence). V was pared by 5 bases and J by 6 bases, with 9 bases of the junction left unmatched. This CDR3 has 14 residues. The CDR3 sequence is CASSPGTGGVEQYF. The CDR3 DNA reads TGTGCCAGCAGTCCCGGGACAGGCGGCGTCGAGCAGTACTTC.

The J gene is TRBJ2-2, the V gene TRBV10-1; 9 nucleotides agree with TRBD2. J gave up 7 bases and V 5 bases, and 5 bases lay outside the gene matches. CDR1 WNHNN and CDR2 SYGVQD come from the germline V gene (reference sequence). The CDR3 has 14 residues. This CDR3 is CASSLAGVGGELFF. The CDR3 DNA follows: TGCGCCAGCAGTTTAGCGGGAGTTGGCGGGGAGCTGTTTTTT.

The chain joins TRBV5-6 to TRBJ2-6, with D hard to call. Germline CDR1 SGHDT, CDR2 YYEEEE. This CDR3 is 15 amino acids long. V lost 4 bases and J 0 bases, leaving 8 bases between the germline ends. This CDR3 is CASSHRSSGANVLTF. For the CDR3, the DNA is TGTGCCAGCAGCCATCGCAGCTCTGGGGCCAACGTCCTGACTTTC.

The V call is TRBV28, the J call TRBJ1-4; maybe TRBD1 (5 bases). V lost 2 bases, J lost 10 bases, and 20 bases lay in between. Germline V gene sequence: CDR1 MDHEN, CDR2 SYDVKM. The CDR3 sequence is 16 residues long. The CDR3 spells CASSLLSAEGWGKLFF. CDR3 nucleotide sequence: TGTGCCAGCAGTTTACTTAGTGCGGAGGGGTGGGGAAAACTGTTTTTT.

The chain has TRBV29-1 and TRBJ2-1, with 10 bases fitting TRBD2. Germline trimming cut 6 bases from V and 13 bases from J; bases unmatched to any gene: 21. The CDR3 is 16 amino acids. Germline loops: CDR1 SQVTM, CDR2 ANQGSEA. The CDR3 spells CSVGGALAGGFFAQFF. CDR3 in DNA: TGCAGCGTGGGGGGGGCCTTAGCGGGAGGATTCTTTGCACAGTTCTTC.

The CDR3 here is CASSLGGTGYNSPLHF. The CDR3 nucleotides are TGTGCCAGCAGCTTAGGGGGGACAGGATATAATTCACCCCTCCACTTT. The chain uses TRBV7-9 and TRBJ1-6, with TRBD1 matching 8 bases. The V segment lost 1 base and the J segment 4 bases; nucleotides outside the gene matches: 3. This CDR3 is built from 16 residues. In germline, CDR1 is SEHNR, CDR2 FQNEAQ (reference sequence).

This CDR3 reads CATRSAGGPSTDTQYF. CDR3 nucleotide sequence: TGTGCCACAAGGTCAGCGGGGGGGCCTAGCACAGATACGCAGTATTTT. The chain has TRBV19 and TRBJ2-3; 10 bases are a match to TRBD2. From germline, CDR1 is LNHDA and CDR2 SQIVND (reference sequence). The V segment lost 10 bases and the J segment 0 bases; nucleotides outside the gene matches: 10. The CDR3 length is 16 residues. Variable domain in full (rest from reference TRBV19 and TRBJ2-3): DGGITQSPKYLFRKEGQNVTLSCEQNLNHDAMYWYRQDPGQGLRLIYYSQIVNDFQKGDIAEGYSVSREKKESFPLTVTSAQKNPTAFYLCATRSAGGPSTDTQYFGPGTRLTVL.

The gene calls are TRBV27 and TRBJ1-1, with D unresolved. The CDR3 is 16 amino acids. V was trimmed by 3 bases and J by 1 base, leaving 15 bases between them. Germline-derived CDR1 and CDR2 are MNHEY and SMNVEV (reference sequence). CDR3 loop: CASSLAQTGWNTEAFF. Written as DNA, the CDR3 is TGTGCCAGCAGTTTGGCTCAGACCGGGTGGAACACTGAAGCTTTCTTT.

The chain links TRBV5-1 to TRBJ2-2, with a tentative D call TRBD2 (6 bases). The V end was cut by 4 bases, the J end by 4 bases, with 17 bases between. This CDR3 contains 16 residues. Looked up from germline, CDR1 is SGHRS and CDR2 is YFSETQ. The DNA for the CDR3 is TGCGCCAGCAGCCCGGACGGGGCGCGGGGCACCGGGGAGCTGTTTTTT. Amino acid sequence: CASSPDGARGTGELFF.

The chain joins TRBV13 to TRBJ2-1, with TRBD1 identical over 10 bases. This CDR3 has 15 amino acids. Germline CDR1 and CDR2: PRHDT and FYEKMQ (reference sequence). V shed 2 bases and J 9 bases; nucleotides not matched to a gene: 7. Here the CDR3 DNA reads TGTGCCAGCAGCTTACGGGGACAGGGGAGGCTTGAGCAGTTCTTC. It yields the protein CASSLRGQGRLEQFF.

This sequence joins TRBV30 and TRBJ2-5; TRBD2 is a possible D gene (7 bases). Germline V gene lookup returns CDR1 GTSNPN and CDR2 SVGIG (reference sequence). Between the trimmed V and J ends, which lost 1 base and 5 bases, there was a span of 17 bases. This CDR3 comprises 15 residues. The CDR3 bases are TGTGCCTGGAGTGCCGTAACAGGGAGGGGCGAGACCCAGTACTTC. It specifies CAWSAVTGRGETQYF.

The rearrangement joins TRBV6-2 or TRBV6-3 to TRBJ2-1; D remains unclear. CDR1 and CDR2 from the germline V gene are MNHEY and SVGEGT. Trimming shortened V by 5 bases and J by 6 bases, and 20 bases separated the two germline ends. The length of the CDR3 is 16 residues. CDR3 coding DNA: TGTGCCAGCAGTCTATGGGCTCTACCCCAGAGCAATGAGCAGTTCTTC. It is translated as CASSLWALPQSNEQFF.

The CDR3 DNA sequence: TGTGCCAGCAGTTACGGGGGGGCAGGAGGCTACACCTTC. It yields the protein CASSYGGAGGYTF. The chain joins TRBV6-5 to TRBJ1-2; D might be TRBD1 (6 bases). The V gene lost 2 bases and the J gene lost 8 bases, with 12 bases spanning the gap. The germline V gene encodes CDR1 MNHEY and CDR2 SVGAGI. This CDR3 contains 13 residues.